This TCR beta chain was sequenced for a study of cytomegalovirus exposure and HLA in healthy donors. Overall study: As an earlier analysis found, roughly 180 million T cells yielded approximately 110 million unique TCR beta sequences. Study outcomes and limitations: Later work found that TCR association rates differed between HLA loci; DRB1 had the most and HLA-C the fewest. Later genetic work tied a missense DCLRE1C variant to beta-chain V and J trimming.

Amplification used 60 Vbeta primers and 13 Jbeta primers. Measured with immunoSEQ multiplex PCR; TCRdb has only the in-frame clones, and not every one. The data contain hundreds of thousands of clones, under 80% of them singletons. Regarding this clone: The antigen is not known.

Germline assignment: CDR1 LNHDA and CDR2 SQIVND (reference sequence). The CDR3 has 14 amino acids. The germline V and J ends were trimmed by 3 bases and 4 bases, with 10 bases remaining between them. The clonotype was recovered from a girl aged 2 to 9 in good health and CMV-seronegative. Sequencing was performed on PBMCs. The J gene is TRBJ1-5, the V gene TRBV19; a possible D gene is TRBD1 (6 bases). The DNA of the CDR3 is TGTGCCAGTAGTATCTACAGGGATAATCAGCCCCAGCATTTT. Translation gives CASSIYRDNQPQHF.